Sequencing of this TCR beta chain was carried out in a study of T cells in Graves' hyperthyroidism and ophthalmopathy. Amplified TCR beta CDR3 regions derived from RNA transcripts. HTBI primers were employed in a first-round RT-PCR of the TCR CDR3. MiXCR was run by TCRdb on the multiplex PCR reads, yielding one entry per CDR3 protein. The sample consists of roughly 700,000 distinct CDR3 sequences, around 13% of them appearing once. Ten or more counts support this clonotype. The CDR3 extends over 16 amino acids. The V gene end was trimmed by 6 bases and the J gene end by 0 bases; junction bases not matched to a gene: 11. Germline lookup yields CDR1 KGHSH and CDR2 LQKENI.

The TCR sequence derives from a woman between 18 and 29 years old with Graves' hyperthyroidism. Specimen: blood. The chain carries TRBV18 and TRBJ2-7; 7 bases fit TRBD1. CDR3 sequence reads: CASSPRQGGSSYEQYF. CDR3 DNA: TGTGCCAGCTCGCCTCGACAGGGTGGGAGCTCCTACGAGCAGTACTTC.